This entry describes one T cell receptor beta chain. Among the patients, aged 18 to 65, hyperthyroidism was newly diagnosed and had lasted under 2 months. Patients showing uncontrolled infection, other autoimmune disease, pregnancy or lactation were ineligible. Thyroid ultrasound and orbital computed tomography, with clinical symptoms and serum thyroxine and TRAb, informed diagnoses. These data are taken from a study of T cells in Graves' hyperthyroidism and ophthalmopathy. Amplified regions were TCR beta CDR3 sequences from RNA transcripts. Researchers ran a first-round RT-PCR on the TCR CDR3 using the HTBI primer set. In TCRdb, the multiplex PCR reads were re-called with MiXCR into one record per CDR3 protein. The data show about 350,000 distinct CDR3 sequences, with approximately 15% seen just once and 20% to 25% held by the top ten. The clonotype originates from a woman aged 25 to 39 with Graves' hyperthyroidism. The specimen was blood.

The CDR3 protein is CASRGLLDGYTF. CDR3 bases: TGTGCCAGTAGGGGTCTATTGGATGGCTACACCTTC. The gene calls are TRBV18 and TRBJ1-2; D possibly corresponds to TRBD1 (5 bases). Germline V CDR1 and CDR2: KGHSH, LQKENI. V dropped 9 bases and J dropped 6 bases, with 14 bases sitting between them. CDR3 length equals 12 residues.